The present entry profiles one T cell receptor (beta chain) with its context. These data are taken from a study of blood T cell repertoires in COVID-19. Some clones are missing from TCRdb's copy, which holds only in-frame ones; the method was immunoSEQ multiplex PCR. This sample has about 84,000 clones; nearly 95% occur once, and the top ten carry about 4.5%. Germline loops: CDR1 KGHSH, CDR2 LQKENI. Germline trimming cut 6 bases from V and 5 bases from J; bases unmatched to any gene: 10. The CDR3 loop spans 15 amino acids. Sequences were obtained from peripheral blood. V is TRBV18 and J is TRBJ1-5; 7 bases line up with TRBD1. The receptor was isolated from a human donor with active COVID-19. The donor label of this sample is uncertain. The CDR3 DNA reads as TGTGCCAGCTCCCCCACCGGGACAGATCATCAGCCCCAGCATTTT. Protein sequence: CASSPTGTDHQPQHF.